Reported below is one TCR beta chain. The antigen it binds to is not known. No quality values exist for individual bases; no much larger clone is one base distant. This entry belongs to a study of beta chain features in type 1 diabetes (dated by TCRdb to 2016 to 2019). Concerning the study at large: Patients and healthy donors did not differ in mean age, gender distribution, total cell number or subset yield. Across all samples, around 99 million sorted cells were examined, and cell number per subset correlated strongly with RNA yield. The study compared the TCRB repertoires of sorted circulating CD4+ T cell subsets in recently diagnosed type 1 diabetes patients with those in matched healthy donors. Naive and central memory subsets were obtained from all 30 or so donors, but regulatory and stem cell-like memory subsets were isolated from only 8 patients and 8 healthy donors. Study-wide conclusions, independent of this receptor: Because cDNA was sequenced instead of genomic DNA, highly expressing activated cells could be over-represented, though the groups showed no difference in activation or CD3 levels. PCR may preferentially amplify shorter templates, but because patient and control samples were amplified and corrected together, any resulting skew would affect both groups equally. A moderate but significant shortening of TCRB CDR3 length was observed in type 1 diabetes patients in all four CD4+ subsets. Only small numbers of individuals were included in the HLA sub-analyses, which left unresolved whether HLA type had any influence on TCRB rearrangement. The naive, central memory and regulatory TCRB repertoires appeared to resemble one another more closely among patients than among healthy donors. Patients with type 1 diabetes made fewer insertions and deleted more nucleotides at VDJ recombination sites, implying thymic rearrangement abnormalities.

The High Capacity cDNA Reverse Transcription Kit was used to reverse transcribe all of the isolated RNA, meaning that expressed TCRB transcripts were what got sequenced. Deep immunoSEQ sequencing was performed on naive, central memory and regulatory T cell samples, with an average of about 3.6 million total reads per sample. Sorted cells were lysed in RLT buffer, and RNA was extracted using DNase-treated RNeasy Micro or Mini kits according to cell number. To prevent cross-contamination, every cell subset was processed on its own, while patient and healthy donor samples were processed together. The immunoSEQ multiplex PCR was used to amplify TCRB sequences from cDNA, yielding 87-bp fragments that span the CDR3 region. Sequencing of the amplicons was done on the Illumina HiSeq platform. Regarding the original processing steps: Synthetic template baselines were used to correct PCR bias computationally, reads within Hamming distance 2 were collapsed together, and singletons that could not be merged were discarded. Reads were aligned to IMGT to assign V, D and J genes, CDR3 length, and insertions or deletions at six rearrangement sites. Within each subset, clonotype counts were normalized to the number of sorted cells before true diversity and Gini coefficients were calculated with the tcR R package. The overlap coefficient, calculated on TCRB nucleotide sequences, was used to measure repertoire sharing. Out-of-frame TCRB sequences from naive cells were analyzed to stand in for the pre-selection repertoire. TCRdb provides this immuneACCESS table in a form limited to in-frame rearrangements. Some clones are lacking; in checked studies, under half of them reflect an unresolved V gene, and why the rest are absent is not known. V and J calls and clone size are as listed in that table; D and trimming were resolved from the DNA. Within this sample are roughly 260,000 clones, with roughly 10% of them counted one time only. The ten largest clones represent over 0.015% of the sample.

Each donor gave one peripheral blood draw, roughly 120 mL on average, collected into heparinised tubes. A BD FACSAria II and a panel including CD45RO, CCR7, CD25, CD127, CD95 and CD27 were used to sort naive, central memory, regulatory and stem cell-like memory CD4+ T cells. Purity was above 95% for every sorted population. Right away, PBMCs were isolated by Lymphoprep density gradient centrifugation and were stained directly, with no culture step. Samples were stained and sorted in pairs, with one healthy donor and one patient per experiment, so that batch effects were minimized. The junction shows trimming of 2 bases on V and 6 bases on J, plus 10 bases between the germline ends. In the germline V gene, CDR1 corresponds to MNHEY and CDR2 to SVGAGI. Its CDR3 holds 13 amino acids, cysteine through phenylalanine. The sequence is cut down to CDR3 DNA, 39 bases in frame from base 1.

The sequence was obtained from a man aged 25-45 years with type 1 diabetes. Sequenced: naive CD4+ T cells from blood. The cell subset or site label, as the study defines it: true naive CD4+ T cells. This chain joins TRBV6-5 to TRBJ1-1, with the D gene too uncertain to name. The CDR3 is CASSYEGRAEAFF. At the DNA level, the sequence is TGTGCCAGCAGTTACGAGGGTCGGGCTGAAGCTTTCTTT.